A single T cell receptor (beta chain) is shown here with its context. Antigen: not known. The V gene lost 3 bases and the J gene lost 8 bases, with 10 bases spanning the gap. The CDR3 spans 12 residues. Germline V gives CDR1 MNHNY, CDR2 SVGAGI (reference sequence). Single viable CD3+CD4+CD8-CD45RO+ cells were sorted as the memory CD4+ T cells. Serum IgG to CMV pp150, pp28, p38 and p52 defined serostatus. Method: immunoSEQ multiplex PCR; TCRdb's copy keeps in-frame clones and lacks some. Of 50,000 to 55,000 clones listed, 60% to 80% are singletons. These data belong to a study of memory CD4+ T cells and cytomegalovirus serostatus. Study-level background: Of the healthy Belgian adults, roughly ten were CMV seropositive and about two dozen seronegative.

Whole-study findings and limits: The CMV-associated TCR signature appears largely within the CD4+ memory repertoire.

V gene TRBV6-6 combines with J gene TRBJ1-1, with D uncertain. Sequencing used memory CD4+ T cells from blood. The sequence derives from an adult in good health and CMV-seronegative. For the CDR3, the DNA is TGTGCCAGCAGTTATCGGACGGACGAAGCTTTCTTT. This sequence encodes CASSYRTDEAFF.